This section outlines one T cell receptor (beta chain) sequence together with its context. Clones were sequenced by immunoSEQ multiplex PCR, and TCRdb holds only the in-frame ones, with some missing. Of approximately 2,300,000 clones in the sample, around 92% are singletons; the top ten hold roughly 0.34%. None of the donors, who were healthy HIV-negative adults, had recently had acute infections or vaccinations. It was into CD45RA+ naive and CD45RA-negative memory subsets that the CD4+ cells were split. V was trimmed by 1 base and J by 7 bases, leaving 14 bases between them. Germline V gene data show CDR1 as LNHNV and CDR2 as YYDKDF (reference sequence). The CDR3 spans 15 residues. The sample is drawn from a study of shared clonotypes between healthy human individuals. Study background: For every donor, three CD4 naive, three CD4 memory, two CD8 naive and one CD8 memory plates were used.

The TCR was taken from a man between 18 and 35 years old in good health. Some clones in this sample may be carry-over from other donors' samples. Sequenced sample: naive CD4+ T cells from PBMCs. Subset described: CD45RA+ positively selected. The chain couples TRBV15 to TRBJ2-4, with D perhaps TRBD1 or TRBD2 (7 bases each). Written as DNA, the CDR3 is TGTGCCACCAGCAGAGGCGGGACAGCGGGGAACATTCAGTACTTC. Translation: CATSRGGTAGNIQYF.